This TCR beta chain was sequenced for a study of T cells after yellow fever vaccination. TCRdb redid the calling of the 5' RACE reads with MiXCR, one entry per CDR3 protein. Among 500,000 to 650,000 distinct CDR3 sequences listed, approximately 15% were seen once. The trim removed 1 base at V and 1 base at J, leaving 4 bases unmatched. Germline V gives CDR1 MNHEY, CDR2 SVGEGT. This CDR3 comprises 16 residues. The origin of this receptor is a man aged 30 to 45 who received the YFV17D yellow fever vaccine. The rearrangement uses TRBV6-2 or TRBV6-3 and TRBJ2-1; 7 bases match TRBD2. This specimen consisted of PBMCs, obtained on the day of the yellow fever booster vaccination. The CDR3, as DNA: TGTGCCAGCAGTTACTTTCTAGCGGTGTCCTACAATGAGCAGTTCTTC. Its translation: CASSYFLAVSYNEQFF.